Presented here are 8 T cell receptor beta chains from one specimen sequenced in a study of cytomegalovirus exposure and HLA in healthy donors. Amplification used 60 Vbeta primers and 13 Jbeta primers. Sequencing used immunoSEQ multiplex PCR; TCRdb keeps in-frame clones, though not all of them. Of about 68,000 clones listed, approximately 80% were seen once; the top ten hold 6.5% to 7%. Sample: PBMCs. The receptors shown here come from a human donor in good health.

This chain joins TRBV9 and TRBJ2-2; 14 bases fit TRBD2. J gave up 6 bases and V 4 bases, and 14 bases lay outside the gene matches. Looked up from germline, CDR1 is SGDLS and CDR2 is YYNGEE. This CDR3 is built from 19 residues. CDR3 in DNA: TGTGCCAGCAGCCCCCGACTAGCGGGGGGGGCCGGTTGGGCCGGGGAGCTGTTTTTT. Protein: CASSPRLAGGAGWAGELFF.

The chain uses TRBV7-9 and TRBJ1-6; D may be TRBD1 (6 bases). Germline loops: CDR1 SEHNR, CDR2 FQNEAQ (reference sequence). The CDR3 loop spans 14 amino acids. Between the trimmed V and J ends, which lost 2 bases and 7 bases, there was a span of 9 bases. The CDR3 loop is CASSLNRENSPLHF. CDR3 DNA sequence: TGTGCCAGCAGCTTAAACAGGGAGAATTCACCCCTCCACTTT.

Here the CDR3 DNA reads TGTGCCAGCAGCTCAGACAGATCCGCCTACGAGCAGTACTTC. Translation: CASSSDRSAYEQYF. The chain carries TRBV7-2 and TRBJ2-7; a possible D gene is TRBD1 (5 bases). CDR1 and CDR2 from the germline V gene are SGHTA and FQGNSA. The CDR3 is 14 amino acids. The V gene lost 4 bases and the J gene lost 2 bases, with 12 bases spanning the gap.

The chain recombines TRBV29-1 with TRBJ1-2, with unresolved D. CDR1 is SQVTM and CDR2 is ANQGSEA in the germline V gene. Deletions cut 3 bases from V and 10 bases from J, with 3 bases between. The CDR3 loop spans 8 amino acids. Written as DNA, the CDR3 is TGCAGCGTTGATAACTACACCTTC. Amino acids: CSVDNYTF.

The chain combines TRBV2 with TRBJ1-2; D unresolved. Germline assignment: CDR1 SNHLY and CDR2 FYNNEI. Trimming cost V 3 bases and J 5 bases, with 7 bases left between them. The CDR3 loop spans 12 amino acids. The CDR3, as DNA: TGTGCCAGCAGTGACAGTGCTTATGGCTACACCTTC. It specifies CASSDSAYGYTF.

In DNA, the CDR3 is TGTGCCAGCAGCTTGGGACTAGATCCCTACAATGAGCAGTTCTTC. Its translation is CASSLGLDPYNEQFF. The V and J genes are TRBV7-7 and TRBJ2-1; 8 positions agree with TRBD2. Per the germline V gene, CDR1 is SSHAT and CDR2 is FNYEAQ (reference sequence). The J segment lost 2 bases and the V segment lost 3 bases, leaving 3 bases of the junction unmatched. This CDR3 is 15 amino acids long.

The chain recombines TRBV28 with TRBJ1-1, with 9 bases matching TRBD1. V shed 5 bases, J shed 8 bases, and the junction held 9 bases outside the gene matches. Germline assignment: CDR1 MDHEN and CDR2 SYDVKM. The CDR3 is made up of 14 amino acids. The CDR3 bases are TGTGCCAGCAGTGAATTAGGGACAGGGCGAGAAGCTTTCTTT. Protein: CASSELGTGREAFF.

The chain carries TRBV9 and TRBJ2-1; 9 bases are shared with TRBD2. Germline-derived CDR1 and CDR2 are SGDLS and YYNGEE. This CDR3 is built from 17 residues. V lost 2 bases and J lost 0; bases outside the gene matches: 6. The CDR3, as DNA: TGTGCCAGCAGCGTTGGCGGGGGGGTGAGCTCCTACAATGAGCAGTTCTTC. Encoded protein: CASSVGGGVSSYNEQFF.